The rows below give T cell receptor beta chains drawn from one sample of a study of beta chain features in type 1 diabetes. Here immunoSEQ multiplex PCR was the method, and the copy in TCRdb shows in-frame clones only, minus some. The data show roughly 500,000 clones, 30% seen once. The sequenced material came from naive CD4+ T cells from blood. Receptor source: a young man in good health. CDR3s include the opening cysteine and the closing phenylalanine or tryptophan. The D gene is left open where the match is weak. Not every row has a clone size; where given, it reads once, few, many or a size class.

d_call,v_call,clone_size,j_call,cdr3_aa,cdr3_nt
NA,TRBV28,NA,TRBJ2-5,CASSFVYSGQETQYF,TGTGCCAGCAGTTTCGTTTACAGCGGTCAAGAGACCCAGTACTTC
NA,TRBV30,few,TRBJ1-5,CAWSVRRDSNQPQHF,TGTGCCTGGAGTGTACGACGTGATAGCAATCAGCCCCAGCATTTT
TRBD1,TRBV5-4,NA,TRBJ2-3,CASSFPDRGSTDTQYF,TGTGCCAGCAGCTTTCCGGACAGGGGGAGCACAGACACGCAGTATTTT
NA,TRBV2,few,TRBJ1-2,CASSEGGFGGYTF,TGTGCCAGCAGTGAAGGAGGGTTTGGTGGCTACACCTTC
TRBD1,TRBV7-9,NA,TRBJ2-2,CASRDSLTGELFF,TGTGCCAGCCGGGACAGTCTCACCGGGGAGCTGTTTTTT
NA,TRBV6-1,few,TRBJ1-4,CASSEGEKLFF,TGTGCCAGCAGTGAAGGTGAAAAACTGTTTTTT
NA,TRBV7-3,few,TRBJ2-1,CASSMGRDNEQFF,TGTGCCAGCAGCATGGGAAGAGACAATGAGCAGTTCTTC
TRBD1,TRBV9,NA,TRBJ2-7,CASSAGQGDYEQYF,TGTGCCAGCAGCGCCGGACAGGGAGACTACGAGCAGTACTTC
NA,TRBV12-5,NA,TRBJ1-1,CASGLLGGTTITEAFF,TGTGCTAGTGGTTTGTTGGGGGGAACAACAATAACTGAAGCTTTCTTT
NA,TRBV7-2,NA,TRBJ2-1,CASSLSGYNEQFF,TGTGCCAGCAGCTTATCAGGGTACAATGAGCAGTTCTTC
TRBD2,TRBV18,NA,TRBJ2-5,CASSPLAGSETQYF,TGTGCCAGCTCACCTCTAGCGGGAAGCGAGACCCAGTACTTC
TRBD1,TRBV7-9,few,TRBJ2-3,CASSKDRALTDTQYF,TGTGCCAGCAGTAAGGACAGGGCCCTCACAGATACGCAGTATTTT
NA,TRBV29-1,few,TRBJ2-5,CSAGAYQETQYF,TGCAGCGCAGGGGCGTACCAAGAGACCCAGTACTTC
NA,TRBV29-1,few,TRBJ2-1,CSVDKGPEQFF,TGCAGCGTTGACAAGGGCCCTGAGCAGTTCTTC
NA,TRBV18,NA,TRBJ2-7,CASSPSHSYEQYF,TGTGCCAGCTCACCATCCCACTCCTACGAGCAGTACTTC
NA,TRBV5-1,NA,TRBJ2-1,CASSGWDVYNEQFF,TGCGCCAGCAGCGGGTGGGACGTCTACAATGAGCAGTTCTTC
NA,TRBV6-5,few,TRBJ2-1,CASSYLAEQFF,TGTGCCAGCAGTTACCTGGCTGAGCAGTTCTTC
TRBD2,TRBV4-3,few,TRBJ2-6,CASSQDITSGRATGANVLTF,TGCGCCAGCAGCCAAGATATTACTAGCGGGAGAGCTACCGGGGCCAACGTCCTGACTTTC
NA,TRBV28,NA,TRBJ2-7,CASSPPGGVNEQYF,TGTGCCAGCAGCCCGCCGGGGGGCGTGAACGAGCAGTACTTC
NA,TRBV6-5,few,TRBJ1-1,CASSMSGQNTEAFF,TGTGCCAGCAGTATGTCGGGACAGAACACTGAAGCTTTCTTT
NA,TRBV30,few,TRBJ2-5,CAWKPGQETQYF,TGTGCCTGGAAGCCGGGTCAAGAGACCCAGTACTTC